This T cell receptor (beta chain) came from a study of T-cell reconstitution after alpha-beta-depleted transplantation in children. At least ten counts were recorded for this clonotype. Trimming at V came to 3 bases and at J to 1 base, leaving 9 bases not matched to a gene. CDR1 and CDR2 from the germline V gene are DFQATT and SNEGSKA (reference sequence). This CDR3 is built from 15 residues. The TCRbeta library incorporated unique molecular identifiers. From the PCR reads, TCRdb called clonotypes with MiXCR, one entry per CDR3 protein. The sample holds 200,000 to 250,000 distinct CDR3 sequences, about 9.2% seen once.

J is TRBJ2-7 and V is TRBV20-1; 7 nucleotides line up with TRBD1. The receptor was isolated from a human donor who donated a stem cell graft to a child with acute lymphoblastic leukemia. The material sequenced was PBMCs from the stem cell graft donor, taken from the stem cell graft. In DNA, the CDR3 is TGCAGTGCTAGGGACGTACAGGGGAAATCCTACGAGCAGTACTTC. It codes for CSARDVQGKSYEQYF.